This TCR beta chain was identified in a study of blood T cell repertoires in COVID-19. Study overall: Sites across the United States, Italy and Spain contributed samples from acute and convalescent COVID-19.

Methods used by the authors: Estimated nucleated cell counts came from reference gene primer amplification. Sequencing used immunoSEQ multiplex PCR; TCRdb keeps in-frame clones, though not all of them. V and J calls plus clone size are reproduced from that table; the DNA served to infer D and trimming. The sample includes some 200,000 clones, about 93% of them seen just once. This clone was seen just once. The CDR3 length is 13 residues. The V end lost 4 bases, the J end lost 5 bases, and 10 bases lay between the germline ends. CDR1 is SGHDN, CDR2 FVKESK, per germline. The sequence was collected from a young man with COVID-19, enrolled during active disease. The chain couples TRBV14 to TRBJ2-3; D not resolved. The material sequenced was peripheral blood. The CDR3 DNA follows: TGTGCCAGCAGCCTCTCTATGTTAGATACGCAGTATTTT. It translates to CASSLSMLDTQYF.